This entry lists 5 T cell receptor beta chains sequenced from one sample in a study of T cells in Graves' hyperthyroidism and ophthalmopathy. The CDR3 regions of TCR beta were amplified from RNA transcripts. The HTBI primer set drove a first-round RT-PCR of the TCR CDR3. TCRdb recomputed calls from the multiplex PCR reads with MiXCR, one row per CDR3 protein. Altogether around 500,000 distinct CDR3 sequences are present, approximately 14% being singletons, with the ten largest covering 15% to 20%. The sequenced material came from blood. These receptors were taken from a woman under 30 with Graves' hyperthyroidism.

In its sample, this clonotype was seen many times. The chain combines TRBV20-1 with TRBJ2-5; possible D gene TRBD2, 6 bases. The CDR3 spans 14 residues. The germline gives CDR1 DFQATT, CDR2 SNEGSKA (reference sequence). Trimming left V 4 bases short and J 3 bases short, with 15 bases between. The CDR3 loop is CSATPPVAEETQYF. DNA of the CDR3: TGCAGTGCTACCCCTCCTGTAGCGGAAGAGACCCAGTACTTC.

This clonotype was recorded many times. The CDR3 spells CAWSLQGARRKLFF. CDR3 nucleotide sequence: TGTGCCTGGAGTTTACAGGGGGCGCGGAGGAAACTGTTTTTT. The rearrangement joins TRBV30 to TRBJ1-4; 9 bases align to TRBD1. Germline V gene sequence: CDR1 GTSNPN, CDR2 SVGIG (reference sequence). The CDR3 spans 14 residues. Germline trimming cut 2 bases from V and 11 bases from J; bases unmatched to any gene: 9.

This clonotype was seen at least ten times. The rearrangement uses TRBV6-1 and TRBJ2-3; TRBD2 matches 11 bases. The CDR3 loop spans 18 amino acids. J gave up 0 bases and V 4 bases, and 9 bases lay outside the gene matches. The germline V gene encodes CDR1 MNHNS and CDR2 SASEGT. DNA of the CDR3: TGTGCCAGCAGTGCCATAGCGGGAGGGCCGTCAAGCACAGATACGCAGTATTTT. This encodes CASSAIAGGPSSTDTQYF.

This clonotype has a single count. J is TRBJ2-7 and V is TRBV11-2; no definite D call. V dropped 5 bases and J dropped 6 bases, with 23 bases sitting between them. The length of the CDR3 is 16 residues. Germline V gene data show CDR1 as SGHAT and CDR2 as FQNNGV. As DNA, the CDR3 is TGTGCCAGCAGCCTTGCCTCAGGCGGTGCCGCTTTCGAGCAGTACTTC. Translation: CASSLASGGAAFEQYF.

This clonotype showed up many times. The chain combines TRBV6-1 with TRBJ1-2; TRBD1 aligns across 7 bases. This CDR3 contains 14 residues. Trimming cost V 5 bases and J 7 bases; bases outside gene matches: 10. Germline V gene lookup returns CDR1 MNHNS and CDR2 SASEGT. The CDR3 sequence is CASSTPRQGSGYTF. Written as DNA, the CDR3 is TGTGCCAGCAGTACACCACGACAGGGTAGTGGCTACACCTTC.